A selection of T cell receptor beta chains follows, all from one sample in a study of early T cells in non-severe SARS-CoV-2 infection. TCRdb redid the calling of the 5' RACE reads with MiXCR, one entry per CDR3 protein. The sample gives tens of thousands of distinct CDR3 sequences, about 5.2% of which show up once; approximately 3.5% is in the top ten. Input material: whole blood. The receptors here all came from an adult who was a healthcare worker with PCR-confirmed SARS-CoV-2 infection or an uninfected control (not recorded which). Both conserved end residues are part of each CDR3. The D gene is left open where the match is weak. Some rows have no size entry. The others give once, few or many, or a class for an expanded clone.

abundance	j_gene	d_gene	v_gene	len	CDR3aa	CDR3nt
many	TRBJ1-1	NA	TRBV5-1	12	CASTPEGGEAFF	TGCGCCAGCACCCCCGAGGGGGGAGAAGCTTTCTTT
NA	TRBJ2-7	NA	TRBV9	15	CASSVDGASRNEQYF	TGTGCCAGCAGCGTAGACGGGGCGTCTCGGAACGAGCAGTACTTC
NA	TRBJ2-7	TRBD2	TRBV7-3	15	CASSPGLAGVHEQYF	TGTGCCAGCAGCCCAGGACTAGCGGGAGTACACGAGCAGTACTTC
many	TRBJ2-3	NA	TRBV7-3	14	CASSWEGSTDTQYF	TGTGCCAGCAGCTGGGAAGGGAGCACAGATACGCAGTATTTT
NA	TRBJ2-1	TRBD1	TRBV7-6	15	CASSTQSGTEGEQFF	TGTGCCAGCAGCACACAAAGTGGGACAGAAGGTGAGCAGTTCTTC
NA	TRBJ2-5	NA	TRBV7-9	13	CASSHRRVETQYF	TGTGCCAGCAGCCACAGGAGAGTAGAGACCCAGTACTTC
few	TRBJ2-3	TRBD2	TRBV10-3	16	CAISESLAGASDTQYF	TGTGCCATCAGTGAGTCGTTAGCGGGAGCCTCAGATACGCAGTATTTT
once	TRBJ1-2	NA	TRBV6-1	16	CASSEVGRMGLRGYTF	TGTGCCAGCAGTGAAGTGGGACGTATGGGGCTTCGAGGCTACACCTTC
few	TRBJ1-4	TRBD1	TRBV6-6	16	CASGRGQGASNEKLFF	TGTGCCAGCGGGCGAGGACAGGGGGCCTCTAATGAAAAACTGTTTTTT
many	TRBJ2-5	NA	TRBV7-6	14	CASSLAGVGETQYF	TGTGCCAGCAGCTTAGCGGGAGTAGGGGAGACCCAGTACTTC
many	TRBJ2-1	NA	TRBV18	15	CASSPLATNYNEQFF	TGTGCCAGCTCACCTTTAGCAACAAACTACAATGAGCAGTTCTTC
NA	TRBJ2-1	TRBD2	TRBV25-1	16	CASSELGSGRHNEQFF	TGTGCCAGCAGTGAACTGGGTAGCGGGAGACACAATGAGCAGTTCTTC
few	TRBJ2-1	NA	TRBV11-2	12	CASSLGVNEQFF	TGTGCCAGCAGCCTCGGAGTGAATGAGCAGTTCTTC
many	TRBJ1-1	NA	TRBV15	16	CATSRDLGQWNTEAFF	TGTGCCACCAGCAGAGATCTAGGGCAGTGGAACACTGAAGCTTTCTTT
many	TRBJ1-3	TRBD1	TRBV4-2	15	CASSQDGTGGNTIYF	TGTGCCAGCAGCCAAGACGGGACAGGGGGAAACACCATATATTTT
many	TRBJ1-2	TRBD1	TRBV7-8	15	CASSPDRTANYGYTF	TGTGCCAGCAGCCCGGACAGGACCGCTAACTATGGCTACACCTTC
NA	TRBJ2-1	TRBD1	TRBV11-2	15	CASSPGRGPYNEQFF	TGTGCCAGCAGCCCGGGCAGGGGGCCCTACAATGAGCAGTTCTTC
many	TRBJ2-6	NA	TRBV7-2	15	CASHLGGAGANVLTF	TGTGCCAGCCATCTTGGGGGAGCTGGGGCCAACGTCCTGACTTTC
few	TRBJ2-7	TRBD2	TRBV28	21	CASSPPFRLSGRAGISYEQYF	TGTGCCAGCAGTCCCCCCTTTCGTCTAAGCGGGAGGGCCGGAATATCCTACGAGCAGTACTTC
NA	TRBJ2-7	NA	TRBV11-2	15	CASSPSLVKRDEQYF	TGTGCCAGCAGCCCGAGCCTGGTAAAAAGGGACGAGCAGTACTTC
NA	TRBJ1-5	NA	TRBV20-1	17	CSAIDHGAIRGNQPQHF	TGCAGTGCCATTGACCACGGGGCCATACGGGGCAATCAGCCCCAGCATTTT
NA	TRBJ2-7	TRBD1	TRBV28	12	CASTRQGYEQYF	TGTGCCAGCACCAGACAGGGTTACGAGCAGTACTTC
medium-sized	TRBJ1-1	NA	TRBV7-6	16	CASSLAGGQMNTEAFF	TGTGCCAGCAGCTTAGCGGGAGGGCAAATGAACACTGAAGCTTTCTTT
many	TRBJ2-7	NA	TRBV20-1	13	CSARVDSSYEQYF	TGCAGTGCTAGAGTAGACAGCTCCTACGAGCAGTACTTC
many	TRBJ1-1	NA	TRBV12-3/TRBV12-4	13	CASSFDWGTEAFF	TGTGCCAGCAGTTTTGATTGGGGGACTGAAGCTTTCTTT
many	TRBJ1-4	TRBD1	TRBV20-1	14	CSAPLGTGRGKLFF	TGCAGTGCTCCCCTCGGGACAGGGCGTGGAAAACTGTTTTTT
many	TRBJ2-2	NA	TRBV5-6	16	CASSFLTVANTGELFF	TGTGCCAGCAGCTTCTTGACAGTCGCGAACACCGGGGAGCTGTTTTTT
few	TRBJ2-7	NA	TRBV28	13	CASSPGHPPGQYF	TGTGCCAGCAGTCCCGGCCACCCCCCGGGGCAGTACTTC
many	TRBJ2-7	NA	TRBV7-2	15	CASSRTGVFSYEQYF	TGTGCCAGCAGCCGAACAGGAGTCTTCTCCTACGAGCAGTACTTC
NA	TRBJ2-7	TRBD2	TRBV7-9	14	CASSATSAAYEQYF	TGTGCCAGCAGCGCTACTAGCGCCGCCTACGAGCAGTACTTC
many	TRBJ2-7	NA	TRBV7-8	15	CASSLELGSSYEQYF	TGTGCCAGCAGCTTAGAGCTTGGGTCTAGCTACGAGCAGTACTTC
few	TRBJ1-1	NA	TRBV28	14	CASSLKVPGALAFF	TGTGCCAGCAGCCTGAAGGTTCCAGGGGCGCTAGCTTTCTTT
few	TRBJ2-7	NA	TRBV10-3	12	CATRGVSIEQYF	TGTGCCACCCGGGGAGTGTCTATCGAGCAGTACTTC
NA	TRBJ1-4	NA	TRBV12-3/TRBV12-4	15	CASGSGRAGNEKLFF	TGTGCCAGCGGTTCGGGGAGAGCGGGAAATGAAAAACTGTTTTTT
many	TRBJ2-7	NA	TRBV11-2	11	CASSYHSEQYF	TGTGCCAGCAGCTACCATAGCGAGCAGTACTTC
NA	TRBJ2-1	NA	TRBV7-3	15	CASSPRGLAYNEQFF	TGTGCCAGCAGCCCCCGCGGACTTGCCTACAATGAGCAGTTCTTC
many	TRBJ2-5	NA	TRBV7-9	15	CASSPPKSSQETQYF	TGTGCCAGCAGCCCCCCAAAATCTAGCCAAGAGACCCAGTACTTC
many	TRBJ2-7	TRBD2	TRBV10-1	17	CASSPGTSGRKSYEQYF	TGCGCCAGCAGTCCCGGGACTAGCGGGAGAAAATCCTACGAGCAGTACTTC
few	TRBJ1-1	NA	TRBV20-1	13	CSAGRGIRTEAFF	TGCAGTGCGGGACGGGGGATAAGAACTGAAGCTTTCTTT
NA	TRBJ2-1	TRBD2	TRBV20-1	16	CSARPPLAGDYNEQFF	TGCAGTGCTCGACCACCATTAGCGGGAGATTACAATGAGCAGTTCTTC
few	TRBJ2-7	TRBD1	TRBV7-8	14	CASSLGRTGHEQYF	TGTGCCAGCAGCTTAGGAAGGACAGGGCACGAGCAGTACTTC
few	TRBJ2-3	TRBD1	TRBV4-2	14	CASSLGQATDTQYF	TGTGCCAGCAGCCTTGGACAGGCCACAGATACGCAGTATTTT
many	TRBJ2-7	NA	TRBV10-3	11	CAISEHYEQYF	TGTGCCATCAGTGAGCACTACGAGCAGTACTTC
many	TRBJ2-7	NA	TRBV20-1	15	CSASPSQGVGDEQYF	TGCAGTGCTAGCCCCAGCCAGGGTGTGGGAGACGAGCAGTACTTC
many	TRBJ2-7	NA	TRBV3-2	16	CASSQVSGARSYEQYF	TGTGCCAGCAGCCAAGTAAGCGGAGCGCGCTCCTACGAGCAGTACTTC
many	TRBJ1-5	NA	TRBV18	13	CASSPGLGQPQHF	TGTGCCAGCTCACCAGGGTTAGGTCAGCCCCAGCATTTT
many	TRBJ1-1	NA	TRBV27	13	CASSLRGSTEAFF	TGTGCCAGCAGTTTAAGGGGAAGCACTGAAGCTTTCTTT
many	TRBJ2-5	NA	TRBV7-2	14	CASSRGTDGETQYF	TGTGCCAGCAGCCGAGGGACCGATGGCGAGACCCAGTACTTC